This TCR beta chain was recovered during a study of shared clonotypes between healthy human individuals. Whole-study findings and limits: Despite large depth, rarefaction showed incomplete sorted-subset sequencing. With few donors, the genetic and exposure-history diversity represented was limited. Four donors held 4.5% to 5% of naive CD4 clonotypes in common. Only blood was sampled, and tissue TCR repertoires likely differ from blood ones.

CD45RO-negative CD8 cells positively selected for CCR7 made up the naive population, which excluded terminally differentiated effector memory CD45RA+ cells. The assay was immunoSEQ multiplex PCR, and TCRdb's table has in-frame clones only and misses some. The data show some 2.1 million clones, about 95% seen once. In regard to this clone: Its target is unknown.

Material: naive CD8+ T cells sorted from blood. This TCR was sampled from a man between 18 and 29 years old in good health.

The CDR3 loop is CASSPGQSLNTEAFF. CDR3 DNA: TGCGCCAGCAGCCCGGGACAGAGTTTGAACACTGAAGCTTTCTTT. J is TRBJ1-1 and V is TRBV4-1; TRBD1 matches 7 bases. From germline, CDR1 is MGHRA and CDR2 YSYEKL. V lost 4 bases and J lost 0; bases outside the gene matches: 5. The CDR3 is 15 amino acids.